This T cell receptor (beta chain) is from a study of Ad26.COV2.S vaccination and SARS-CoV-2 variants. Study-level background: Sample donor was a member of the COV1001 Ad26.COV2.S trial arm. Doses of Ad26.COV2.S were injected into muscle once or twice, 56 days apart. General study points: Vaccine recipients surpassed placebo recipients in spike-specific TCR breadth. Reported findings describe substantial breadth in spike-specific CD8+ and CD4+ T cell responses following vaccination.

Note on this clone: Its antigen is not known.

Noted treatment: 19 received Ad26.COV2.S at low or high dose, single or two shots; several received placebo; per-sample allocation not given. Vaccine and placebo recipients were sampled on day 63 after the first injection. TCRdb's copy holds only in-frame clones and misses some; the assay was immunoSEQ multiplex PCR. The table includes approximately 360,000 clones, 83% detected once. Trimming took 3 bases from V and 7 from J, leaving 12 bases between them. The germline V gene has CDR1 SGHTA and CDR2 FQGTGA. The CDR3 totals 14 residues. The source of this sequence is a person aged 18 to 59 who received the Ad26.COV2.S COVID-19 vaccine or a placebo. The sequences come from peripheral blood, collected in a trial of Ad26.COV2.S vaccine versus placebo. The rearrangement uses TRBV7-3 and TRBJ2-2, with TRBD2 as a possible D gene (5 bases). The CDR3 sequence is CASSLGSGSGELFF. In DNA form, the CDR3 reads TGTGCCAGCAGCTTGGGCTCGGGGAGCGGGGAGCTGTTTTTT.